The T cell receptor (beta chain) described here comes from a study of control samples from healthy donors and cancer patients. The germline gives CDR1 SGHRS, CDR2 YFSETQ. CDR3 length: 17 amino acids. The ends lost 1 base at V and 7 bases at J; junction bases unmatched: 14. Some clones are missing from TCRdb's copy, which holds only in-frame ones; the method was immunoSEQ multiplex PCR. Of over 150,000 clones in the sample, approximately 94% were seen once. V is TRBV5-1 and J is TRBJ2-1; 7 nucleotides agree with TRBD2. The sequenced material came from blood. This TCR was recovered from a woman under 30 in good health. CDR3 sequence: CASSLSSGSIAANEQFF. The CDR3 region has the DNA TGCGCCAGCAGCTTGAGTAGCGGGTCGATAGCGGCTAATGAGCAGTTCTTC. The whole variable domain, filled in from reference TRBV5-1 and TRBJ2-1, reads KAGVTQTPRYLIKTRGQQVTLSCSPISGHRSVSWYQQTPGQGLQFLFEYFSETQRNKGNFPGRFSGRQFSNSRSEMNVSTLELGDSALYLCASSLSSGSIAANEQFFGPGTRLTVL.